These T cell receptor beta chains were read from a single sample in a study of blood T cells in healthy people across ages. MiXCR, applied by TCRdb to the 5' RACE reads, yields one record per CDR3 protein. The sample lists about 1.8 million distinct CDR3 sequences, around 50% occurring once. Sequenced sample: blood. The receptors originated from a woman aged 40 to 50 in good health. Both conserved end residues are part of each CDR3. A D gene is named only where the DNA matches it firmly. Size values are once, few and many counts, or a class for expanded clones, and some rows have none.

abundance	v_gene	j_gene	d_gene	CDR3nt	CDR3aa
NA	TRBV3-1	TRBJ2-4	NA	TGTGCCAGCATGTCAGGGGCTGGCAAAAACATTCAGTACTTC	CASMSGAGKNIQYF
few	TRBV13	TRBJ2-7	NA	TGTGCCAGCAGCTTAGGAATGGAATCCTACGAGCAGTACTTC	CASSLGMESYEQYF
NA	TRBV7-9	TRBJ1-5	TRBD1	TGTGCCAGCAGCTTATACGACAGGGGGGATCAGCCCCAGCATTTT	CASSLYDRGDQPQHF
NA	TRBV11-2	TRBJ1-4	TRBD1	TGTGCCAGCAGCCGTGGGACAGACTTAAATGAAAAACTGTTTTTT	CASSRGTDLNEKLFF
once	TRBV24-1	TRBJ2-5	NA	TGTGCCACCAGTGCGCCAGGGGAGGACATACAAGAGACCCAGTACTTC	CATSAPGEDIQETQYF
NA	TRBV20-1	TRBJ2-4	TRBD2	TGCAGCGCGCCTCTAGCGGGGGGTATCCTGGCCAAAAACATTCAGTACTTC	CSAPLAGGILAKNIQYF
once	TRBV29-1	TRBJ2-5	TRBD2	TGCAGCGTTGAGGGTAGCGGGGGGTTAACCTACAATGAGCAGTACTTC	CSVEGSGGLTYNEQYF
NA	TRBV6-5	TRBJ2-7	NA	TGTGCCAGCAGTTACGAACGGGGAGCCTACGAGCAGTACTTC	CASSYERGAYEQYF
NA	TRBV28	TRBJ1-4	NA	TGTGCCAGCAGTCCACGGGGCGTCGGGATGGAAAAACTGTTTTTT	CASSPRGVGMEKLFF
NA	TRBV18	TRBJ2-3	NA	TGTGCCAGCTCACCGGAGAACACAGATACGCAGTATTTT	CASSPENTDTQYF
NA	TRBV7-9	TRBJ2-3	TRBD2	TGTGCCAGCAGCTTCGAAGCGGGGGGCACAGATACGCAGTATTTT	CASSFEAGGTDTQYF
NA	TRBV2	TRBJ1-2	NA	TGTGCCAGCAGCCCTGGACAGTTCCGCTATGGCTACACCTTC	CASSPGQFRYGYTF
NA	TRBV3-1	TRBJ2-5	NA	TGTGCCAGCAGCCAAGACCCTATAACCCCCCAAGAGACCCAGTACTTC	CASSQDPITPQETQYF
NA	TRBV6-5	TRBJ2-5	TRBD2	TGTGCCAGCAGTTACCTCTTAGGCGGGGGTGAAGAGACCCAGTACTTC	CASSYLLGGGEETQYF
few	TRBV4-3	TRBJ1-4	NA	TGCGCCAGCAGCCAAGATGGGACGGGGGGTAATGAAAAACTGTTTTTT	CASSQDGTGGNEKLFF
few	TRBV20-1	TRBJ2-7	NA	TGCAGTGCTCCCCGTAGGGACACCAAGTCCTACGAGCAGTACTTC	CSAPRRDTKSYEQYF
few	TRBV7-2	TRBJ2-5	NA	TGTGCCAGCAGCTTAGGGCTCTATGGCCAAGAGACCCAGTACTTC	CASSLGLYGQETQYF
NA	TRBV20-1	TRBJ2-3	TRBD2	TGCAGTGCTTCCCTGGATAGCGGGGGCACAGATACGCAGTATTTT	CSASLDSGGTDTQYF
NA	TRBV19	TRBJ2-5	NA	TGTGCCAGTAGTATCTCTCTACTAGAGAGAGAGACCCAGTACTTC	CASSISLLERETQYF
NA	TRBV13	TRBJ2-1	TRBD2	TGTGCCAGCAGCTCGTCACTAGCGGGGGGGCACGATGAGCAGTTCTTC	CASSSSLAGGHDEQFF
NA	TRBV12-3/TRBV12-4	TRBJ2-5	NA	TGTGCCAGCAGTTTAGACTCCGTGGAGACCCAGTACTTC	CASSLDSVETQYF
NA	TRBV5-1	TRBJ2-1	NA	TGCGCCAGCAGCTTTGAGACAGTAAGTTACAATGAGCAGTTCTTC	CASSFETVSYNEQFF
NA	TRBV7-2	TRBJ2-3	TRBD2	TGTGCCAGCAGCTCCTCCCGAGCGGGGGGCTTCACAGATACGCAGTATTTT	CASSSSRAGGFTDTQYF
few	TRBV5-1	TRBJ2-5	NA	TGCGCCAGCAGCTTAGGGACTTGGGGAGAGACCCAGTACTTC	CASSLGTWGETQYF
few	TRBV5-1	TRBJ2-1	TRBD1	TGCGCCAGCAGCTTACCCACTGAGAGGGGGCTGAACAATGAGCAGTTCTTC	CASSLPTERGLNNEQFF
NA	TRBV4-1	TRBJ2-5	TRBD1	TGCGCCAGCAGCCAAGTAGGGGGACAGGGAGGGGAGACCCAGTACTTC	CASSQVGGQGGETQYF
few	TRBV7-2	TRBJ2-5	NA	TGTGCCAGCAGCCTCGGGACGACCGTCCGGGCCCAGTACTTC	CASSLGTTVRAQYF
NA	TRBV10-3	TRBJ1-1	TRBD1	TGTGCCATCAGGAGTAGAGTTGGACAGGGGGGGAACACTGAAGCTTTCTTT	CAIRSRVGQGGNTEAFF
once	TRBV11-2	TRBJ1-6	TRBD1	TGTGCCAGCAGCGGGACAGGGGTACCCCCCCTCCACTTT	CASSGTGVPPLHF
few	TRBV6-1	TRBJ1-2	NA	TGTGCCAGCAGTGAACGGGGAGGCTACACCTTC	CASSERGGYTF
NA	TRBV4-3	TRBJ2-4	TRBD2	TGCGCCAGCAGCCAAGTGGCAAGCGGGGGGAGGAACATTCAGTACTTC	CASSQVASGGRNIQYF
NA	TRBV7-9	TRBJ2-3	TRBD2	TGTGCCATCCTCGGAGTAGCGGGGGCCGGAGATACGCAGTATTTT	CAILGVAGAGDTQYF
NA	TRBV19	TRBJ1-5	NA	TGTGCCAGTAGTACCTCCGACAGGTTCAATCAGCCCCAGCATTTT	CASSTSDRFNQPQHF
NA	TRBV5-1	TRBJ2-2	NA	TGTGCCAGCAGCTTATCCGATCGGAACACCGGGGAGCTGTTTTTT	CASSLSDRNTGELFF
NA	TRBV5-1	TRBJ2-3	NA	TGCGCCAGCGGGGACGGAGCCACAGATACGCAGTATTTT	CASGDGATDTQYF
once	TRBV27	TRBJ1-6	TRBD1	TGTGCCTCAGGTGTGGGGGACAGATCTTCACCCCTCCACTTT	CASGVGDRSSPLHF
NA	TRBV29-1	TRBJ2-6	TRBD1	TGCAGCGTTGAAGGGGGGACAGGGGAGGGCAACGTCCTGACTTTC	CSVEGGTGEGNVLTF
few	TRBV7-9	TRBJ1-1	NA	TGTGCCAGCAGCTTAGCGCTGAGGGCTGAAGCTTTCTTT	CASSLALRAEAFF
NA	TRBV4-3	TRBJ1-2	NA	TGCGCCAGCAGCCAAGATCCAGGATCCAACTATGGCTACACCTTC	CASSQDPGSNYGYTF
NA	TRBV3-1	TRBJ2-3	TRBD2	TGTGCCAGCAGCCAAGTTAGCGGGGTCGCAGATACGCAGTATTTT	CASSQVSGVADTQYF
NA	TRBV20-1	TRBJ1-6	NA	TGCAGTGCGGAGCGGGGGATCCGGGCTCTAAATTCACCCCTCCACTTT	CSAERGIRALNSPLHF
few	TRBV20-1	TRBJ2-1	TRBD2	TGCAGTGCTAGTGACCTTCGAGCGGGGGGCAGATACAATGAGCAGTTCTTC	CSASDLRAGGRYNEQFF
few	TRBV7-2	TRBJ2-1	NA	TGTGCCAGCAGCCCCCAGGCCTCCTACAATGAGCAGTTCTTC	CASSPQASYNEQFF
NA	TRBV20-1	TRBJ2-1	TRBD2	TGCAGTGCACCACCGGGACTAGTAGGCAATGAGCAGTTCTTC	CSAPPGLVGNEQFF